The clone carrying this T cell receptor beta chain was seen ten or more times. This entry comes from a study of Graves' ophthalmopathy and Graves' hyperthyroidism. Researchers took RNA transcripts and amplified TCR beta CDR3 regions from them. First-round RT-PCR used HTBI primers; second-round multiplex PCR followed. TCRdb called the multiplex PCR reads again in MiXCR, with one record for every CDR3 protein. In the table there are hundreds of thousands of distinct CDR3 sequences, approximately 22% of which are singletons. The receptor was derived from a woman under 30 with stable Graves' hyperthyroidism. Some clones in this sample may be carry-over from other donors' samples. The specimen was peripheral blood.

The CDR3 coding sequence is TGCGCCAGCAGCCGCCCGTGGGAGGATGAAGCTTTCTTT. This encodes CASSRPWEDEAFF. The chain combines TRBV4-1 with TRBJ1-1; D remains unclear. This CDR3 comprises 13 residues. V gave up 4 bases and J gave up 7 bases, with 13 bases separating them. Germline V CDR1 and CDR2: MGHRA, YSYEKL.